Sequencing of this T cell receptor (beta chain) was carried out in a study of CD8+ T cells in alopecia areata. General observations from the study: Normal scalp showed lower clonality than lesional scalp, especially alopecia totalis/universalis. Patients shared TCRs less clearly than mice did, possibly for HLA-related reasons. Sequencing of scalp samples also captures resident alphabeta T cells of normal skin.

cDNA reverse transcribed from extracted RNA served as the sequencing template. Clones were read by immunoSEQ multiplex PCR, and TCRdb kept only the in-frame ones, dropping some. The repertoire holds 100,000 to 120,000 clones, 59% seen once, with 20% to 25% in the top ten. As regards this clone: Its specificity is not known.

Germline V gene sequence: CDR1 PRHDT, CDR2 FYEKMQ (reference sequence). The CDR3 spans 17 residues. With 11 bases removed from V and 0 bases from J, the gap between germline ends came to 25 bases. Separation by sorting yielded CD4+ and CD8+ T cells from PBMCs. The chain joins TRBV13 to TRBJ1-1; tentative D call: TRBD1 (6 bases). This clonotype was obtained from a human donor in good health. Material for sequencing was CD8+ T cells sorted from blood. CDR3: CASGLGGLGQLNTEAFF. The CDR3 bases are TGTGCCTCCGGATTGGGGGGCCTCGGCCAGCTGAACACTGAAGCTTTCTTT.